The 5 T cell receptor beta chains listed next were all sequenced from one sample in a study of blood T cell repertoires in COVID-19. Measured with immunoSEQ multiplex PCR; TCRdb has only the in-frame clones, and not every one. The sample has 200,000 to 250,000 clones, less than 85% seen once; the top ten hold 4.5% to 7%. Input material: peripheral blood. These receptors originate from a woman aged 70-85 years with acute or convalescent COVID-19.

The chain recombines TRBV30 with TRBJ1-4, with TRBD1 identical over 9 bases. CDR3 length: 14 residues. V shed 5 bases and J 4 bases; nucleotides not matched to a gene: 5. From germline, CDR1 is GTSNPN and CDR2 SVGIG (reference sequence). In DNA, the CDR3 is TGTGCCTGGGGGCCGGGACAGGGTAATGAAAAACTGTTTTTT. This translates into CAWGPGQGNEKLFF.

The rearrangement joins TRBV7-9 to TRBJ1-2, with no clear D. The ends were cut back, 1 base at V and 7 bases at J, with 10 bases in the middle. Germline CDR1 and CDR2: SEHNR and FQNEAQ (reference sequence). This CDR3 is built from 13 residues. CDR3: CASSLEYLSGYTF. The CDR3 DNA follows: TGTGCCAGCAGCTTAGAATACTTGAGTGGCTACACCTTC.

This clone was counted once. The chain recombines TRBV25-1 with TRBJ1-5; 7 bases fit TRBD1. CDR3 size: 14 residues. V dropped 8 bases and J dropped 0; count of bases not matched to a gene: 4. CDR1 MGHDK and CDR2 SYGVNS come from the germline V gene. CDR3 nucleotide sequence: TGTGCCAGCGGGGCAGGGGGTAGCAATCAGCCCCAGCATTTT. It yields the protein CASGAGGSNQPQHF.

The V call is TRBV19, the J call TRBJ1-5, with a tentative D call TRBD1 (5 bases). Trimming removed 4 bases at V and 1 base at J, with 8 bases between. The germline gives CDR1 LNHDA, CDR2 SQIVND (reference sequence). This CDR3 spans 14 amino acids. The CDR3 DNA reads TGTGCCAGTAGTACCCCAGGGAGCAATCAGCCCCAGCATTTT. Protein sequence: CASSTPGSNQPQHF.

The table lists this clone with a count of one. The V and J genes are TRBV7-9 and TRBJ2-7; 11 bases align to TRBD2. There are 15 residues in the CDR3. From germline, CDR1 is SEHNR and CDR2 FQNEAQ (reference sequence). The V gene end was trimmed by 5 bases and the J gene end by 3 bases; junction bases not matched to a gene: 6. Here the CDR3 DNA reads TGTGCCAGCAGCCTATTAGCGGGAGGGGTCTACGAGCAGTACTTC. It specifies CASSLLAGGVYEQYF.